A single sample is the source of the 29 T cell receptor beta chains below, sequenced in a study of molecular identifiers for immune sequencing clone quantification. TCRdb called the PCR reads again in MiXCR, with one record for every CDR3 protein. In the table there are under 600,000 distinct CDR3 sequences, about 20% of which are singletons. The sequencing input was naive CD8+ T cells from blood, with Jurkat cell RNA spiked in. The sample's subset: FACS-sorted CD8+CD4-CCR7+CD45RA+ naive T cells. The origin of the receptors is a human donor in good health. Some libraries in this study had Jurkat cell RNA spiked in.

This clonotype turned up a few times. The V gene is TRBV20-1, the J gene TRBJ2-7, with D unresolved. CDR1 is DFQATT and CDR2 is SNEGSKA in the germline V gene (reference sequence). This CDR3 comprises 14 residues. V lost 0 bases and J lost 2, with 11 bases in between. The CDR3 nucleotides read TGCAGTGCTAGAGATTTGACACTTACCTACGAGCAGTACTTC. This translates into CSARDLTLTYEQYF.

This clonotype was observed a handful of times. The chain combines TRBV2 with TRBJ2-7; no definite D call. Germline V gene lookup returns CDR1 SNHLY and CDR2 FYNNEI. This CDR3 spans 14 amino acids. The V and J ends lost 2 bases and 1 base respectively, with 9 bases between them. The CDR3 region has the DNA TGTGCCAGCAGTGAAAGACAATATTCCTACGAGCAGTACTTC. It yields the protein CASSERQYSYEQYF.

This clonotype has a count of ten or more. This chain joins TRBV5-1 and TRBJ2-3, with D possibly being TRBD1 (5 bases). V lost 0 bases and J 2 bases, leaving 22 bases between the germline ends. Germline CDR1 is SGHRS and CDR2 is YFSETQ. The CDR3 sequence is 19 residues long. The CDR3 spells CASSLGQARVSPHTDTQYF. The CDR3 bases are TGCGCCAGCAGCTTGGGACAAGCCAGGGTTTCCCCACACACAGATACGCAGTATTTT.

V is TRBV20-1 and J is TRBJ1-4; 9 nucleotides line up with TRBD1. V lost 5 bases, J lost 2 bases, and 6 bases stayed unmatched. The CDR3 extends over 15 amino acids. Germline V gives CDR1 DFQATT, CDR2 SNEGSKA (reference sequence). The CDR3 is CSAWTGDSTNEKLFF. The CDR3 nucleotides read TGCAGTGCTTGGACAGGGGATTCCACTAATGAAAAACTGTTTTTT.

Regarding this clonotype: This could be a read error, since a much larger clone is one nucleotide away. The conserved phenylalanine or tryptophan normally closing the CDR3 is absent here, so this likely arose from a read error. Here the CDR3 reads CASSLTGAVTEAFS. CDR3 nucleotides: TGTGCCAGCAGTTTGACGGGGGCGGTCACTGAAGCTTTCTCT. The chain uses TRBV6-2 or TRBV6-3 and TRBJ1-1; TRBD1 might be the D (6 bases). This CDR3 is 14 amino acids long. Germline CDR1 and CDR2: MNHEY and SVGEGT. The V and J ends lost 4 bases and 4 bases respectively, with 13 bases between them.

This clonotype showed up just a few times. The genes are TRBV11-3 and TRBJ2-2; D not certain. The CDR3 has 13 amino acids. The V and J ends lost 0 bases and 8 bases respectively, with 7 bases between them. Germline loops: CDR1 SGHNT, CDR2 YENEEA. Here the CDR3 reads CASSLESYGELFF. Written as DNA, the CDR3 is TGTGCCAGCAGCTTAGAATCCTATGGGGAGCTGTTTTTT.

This chain uses TRBV5-1 with TRBJ2-2; D remains ambiguous. This CDR3 has 13 amino acids. V was shortened by 0 bases and J by 4 bases, with 4 bases between the two germline ends. Germline V gene data show CDR1 as SGHRS and CDR2 as YFSETQ. This CDR3 reads CASSLVVTGELFF. The CDR3 DNA follows: TGCGCCAGCAGCTTGGTGGTCACCGGGGAGCTGTTTTTT.

Only a few counts were recorded for this clonotype. The rearrangement uses TRBV11-2 and TRBJ2-7; 7 bases line up with TRBD1. CDR1 is SGHAT and CDR2 is FQNNGV in the germline V gene. With 1 base clipped from V and 5 bases from J, the junction kept 8 bases outside the gene matches. The CDR3 spans 15 residues. The CDR3 spells CASSLAGRGLDEQYF. In DNA form, the CDR3 reads TGTGCCAGCAGCTTAGCGGGAAGGGGGCTGGACGAGCAGTACTTC.

This clonotype occurred many times. The V and J genes are TRBV30 and TRBJ2-1, with 10 bases lining up with TRBD2. CDR1 GTSNPN and CDR2 SVGIG come from the germline V gene (reference sequence). The CDR3 contains 14 residues. Trimming at V came to 5 bases and at J to 10 bases, leaving 11 bases not matched to a gene. CDR3 nucleotide sequence: TGTGCCTGGCACCCCGGGACTAGCGAAATGGAGCAGTTCTTC. Its translation is CAWHPGTSEMEQFF.

This clonotype was observed at least ten times. J is TRBJ2-1 and V is TRBV30; possible D gene TRBD2, 6 bases. Trimming took off 4 bases at V and 3 bases at J, with 16 bases between the two ends. The CDR3 has 15 residues. Germline V CDR1 and CDR2: GTSNPN, SVGIG (reference sequence). The CDR3 loop reads CAWNTVGLSYNEQFF. The CDR3 DNA reads TGTGCCTGGAATACCGTGGGACTCAGCTACAATGAGCAGTTCTTC.

This clonotype was seen only a few times. The genes are TRBV13 and TRBJ2-5, with D perhaps TRBD1 or TRBD2 (5 bases each). Trimming left V 0 bases short and J 5 bases short, with 10 bases between. The V gene's germline CDR1 is PRHDT and CDR2 FYEKMQ (reference sequence). The CDR3 is made up of 14 amino acids. CDR3 in amino acids: CASSLGEGKETQYF. CDR3 coding DNA: TGTGCCAGCAGCTTAGGCGAGGGGAAGGAGACCCAGTACTTC.

This clonotype was detected only a few times. The chain couples TRBV23-1 to TRBJ2-7, with a possible D match to TRBD1 (5 bases). TRBV23-1 is assigned to the ORF class and has an uncertain function. The V gene lost 3 bases and the J gene lost 2 bases, with 32 bases spanning the gap. This CDR3 is built from 21 residues. The DNA of the CDR3 is TGCGCCAGCAGTCATGTCCCGCCGAGACAGTCGTTCCCTCTCCGCACCTACGAGCAGTACTTC. It specifies CASSHVPPRQSFPLRTYEQYF.

This clonotype was observed a handful of times. The chain couples TRBV5-1 to TRBJ2-7, with TRBD1 matching over 8 bases. This CDR3 region has 13 residues. The germline V gene encodes CDR1 SGHRS and CDR2 YFSETQ. V trimming: 7 bases; J trimming: 0 bases; junction bases outside the gene matches: 3. This chain's CDR3 is CASGQGYSYEQYF. The CDR3 coding sequence is TGCGCCAGCGGACAGGGCTACTCCTACGAGCAGTACTTC.

The chain uses TRBV11-2 and TRBJ2-7; maybe TRBD2 (6 bases). This CDR3 has 17 residues. Germline V CDR1 and CDR2: SGHAT, FQNNGV. V was shortened by 0 bases and J by 2 bases, with 17 bases between the two germline ends. CDR3 loop: CASSLDLPGLTAYEQYF. The CDR3 DNA sequence: TGTGCCAGCAGCTTAGACCTTCCGGGACTTACAGCCTACGAGCAGTACTTC.

This clonotype was recorded at least ten times. The rearrangement uses TRBV6-2 or TRBV6-3 and TRBJ2-2, with D uncertain. The CDR3 covers 14 residues. The V gene lost 10 bases and the J gene lost 4 bases, with 16 bases spanning the gap. Germline loops: CDR1 MNHEY, CDR2 SVGEGT. This CDR3 is CATQRRLSTGELFF. CDR3 nucleotide sequence: TGTGCCACCCAGAGGAGATTATCCACCGGGGAGCTGTTTTTT.

The chain has TRBV24-1 and TRBJ2-1; no definite D call. The CDR3 runs 11 residues. V gave up 3 bases and J gave up 7 bases, with 3 bases separating them. From germline, CDR1 is KGHDR and CDR2 SFDVKD. The CDR3 sequence: CATSDGNEQFF. The CDR3 nucleotides are TGTGCCACCAGTGATGGGAATGAGCAGTTCTTC.

V usage is TRBV7-9 and J usage is TRBJ2-1; D call uncertain. This CDR3 spans 14 amino acids. CDR1 is SEHNR and CDR2 is FQNEAQ in the germline V gene (reference sequence). Deletions cut 7 bases from V and 0 bases from J, with 10 bases between. The CDR3 DNA is TGTGCCAGCAAGGAGTATAGCTCCTACAATGAGCAGTTCTTC. Its protein is CASKEYSSYNEQFF.

This clonotype was seen repeatedly, ten times or more. The rearrangement uses TRBV27 and TRBJ2-5, with D tentatively TRBD1 (5 bases). The CDR3 sequence is 13 residues long. CDR1 MNHEY and CDR2 SMNVEV come from the germline V gene (reference sequence). Between the trimmed V and J ends, which lost 5 bases and 2 bases, there was a span of 9 bases. The CDR3 region has the DNA TGTGCCAGCAGTGTACAGGTTCAAGAGACCCAGTACTTC. Translated: CASSVQVQETQYF.

The V gene is TRBV6-5, the J gene TRBJ1-4; D uncertain. V was pared by 4 bases and J by 4 bases, with 16 bases between. The CDR3 consists of 16 residues. Germline CDR1 MNHEY, CDR2 SVGAGI. DNA of the CDR3: TGTGCCAGCAGTTTCCGTTTGACGGATCTTAATGAAAAACTGTTTTTT. Its translation is CASSFRLTDLNEKLFF.

This clonotype was counted only a few times. The chain is built from TRBV30 and TRBJ2-2; D gene ambiguous. The CDR3 has 12 amino acids. The V and J ends lost 0 bases and 5 bases respectively, with 4 bases between them. CDR1 is GTSNPN and CDR2 is SVGIG in the germline V gene (reference sequence). The CDR3 region is CAWSVHTGELFF. The CDR3 DNA reads TGTGCCTGGAGTGTACATACCGGGGAGCTGTTTTTT.

This clonotype was found a few times. J is TRBJ1-5 and V is TRBV20-1; D gene uncertain. The CDR3 covers 16 residues. V was clipped by 0 bases and J by 0 bases, with 12 bases between them. Germline V lookup: CDR1 DFQATT, CDR2 SNEGSKA (reference sequence). The CDR3 sequence is CSARDQASASNQPQHF. In nucleotides, the CDR3 is TGCAGTGCTAGAGATCAAGCCAGCGCTAGCAATCAGCCCCAGCATTTT.

This clonotype has at least ten counts. V usage is TRBV6-5 and J usage is TRBJ2-5; TRBD1 matches 7 bases. The CDR3 sequence is 16 residues long. V lost 6 bases to trimming and J lost 4 bases; unmatched junction nucleotides: 14. Germline values: CDR1 MNHEY, CDR2 SVGAGI. The DNA for the CDR3 is TGTGCCAGCAGGGAAACGACAGGGTCGGTATTAGAGACCCAGTACTTC. Translating it yields CASRETTGSVLETQYF.

There are a few counts of this clonotype. The rearrangement links TRBV7-9 to TRBJ2-7; D is perhaps TRBD1 (5 bases). V lost 5 bases and J 5 bases, leaving 19 bases between the germline ends. CDR1 is SEHNR, CDR2 FQNEAQ, per germline (reference sequence). The CDR3 sequence is 15 residues long. CDR3 sequence: CASSPTSTGSDEQYF. The CDR3 DNA sequence: TGTGCCAGCAGCCCCACCTCTACAGGTTCCGACGAGCAGTACTTC.

The chain recombines TRBV9 with TRBJ2-1; the match to TRBD2 covers 10 bases. Germline V gene lookup returns CDR1 SGDLS and CDR2 YYNGEE. This CDR3 comprises 15 residues. The trim removed 0 bases at V and 7 bases at J, leaving 4 bases unmatched. The CDR3 loop reads CASSVGVSGGNEQFF. In DNA form, the CDR3 reads TGTGCCAGCAGCGTAGGGGTTAGCGGGGGGAATGAGCAGTTCTTC.

A few counts support this clonotype. The chain recombines TRBV11-2 with TRBJ2-7; the D call may be TRBD1 or TRBD2 (5 bases each). The germline V gene encodes CDR1 SGHAT and CDR2 FQNNGV. The V and J ends lost 3 bases and 2 bases respectively, with 14 bases between them. This CDR3 is built from 15 residues. CDR3 sequence (DNA): TGTGCCAGCAGCTTGGGGACCGAATATACCTACGAGCAGTACTTC. Protein product: CASSLGTEYTYEQYF.

This clonotype was recorded many times. The J gene is TRBJ2-7, the V gene TRBV5-1, with D perhaps assigned TRBD1 or TRBD2 (5 bases each). Trimming removed 0 bases from V and 4 bases from J, with 8 bases in between. Germline assignment: CDR1 SGHRS and CDR2 YFSETQ. The CDR3 consists of 13 residues. As DNA, the CDR3 is TGCGCCAGCAGCTTGGGGGACGGATACGAGCAGTACTTC. Translating it yields CASSLGDGYEQYF.

The chain employs TRBV15 and TRBJ1-2; the D is unclear. CDR1 LNHNV and CDR2 YYDKDF come from the germline V gene (reference sequence). Trimming left V 1 base short and J 3 bases short, with 12 bases between. This CDR3 spans 15 amino acids. CDR3 amino acids: CATSRVSSLDYGYTF. The CDR3 nucleotides are TGTGCCACCAGCAGAGTTTCCTCTCTCGACTATGGCTACACCTTC.

To note about this clonotype: This clone may be a read error of a much larger clone one base away. The chain is built from TRBV6-6 and TRBJ2-7; D possibly corresponds to TRBD2 (6 bases). The CDR3 length is 14 residues. Germline V gene lookup returns CDR1 MNHNY and CDR2 SVGAGI (reference sequence). Deletions cut 5 bases from V and 7 bases from J, with 18 bases between. The DNA for the CDR3 is TGTGCCAGCAGTAGCGGACTAACGGCGGAGGAGCAGTACTTC. Amino acids: CASSSGLTAEEQYF.

J is TRBJ1-1 and V is TRBV6-5; D uncertain. This CDR3 has 15 residues. Trimming took 0 bases from V and 4 from J, leaving 12 bases between them. Germline lookup yields CDR1 MNHEY and CDR2 SVGAGI. The CDR3 coding sequence is TGTGCCAGCAGTTACTCGAAGCTGGGGATCACTGAAGCTTTCTTT. It yields the protein CASSYSKLGITEAFF.